The 10 T cell receptor beta chains below were found in one sample sequenced in a study of blood T cell repertoires in COVID-19 (dated by TCRdb to 2018 to 2020). Library method: the immunoSEQ multiplex PCR assay. TCRdb retrieved this table from immuneACCESS and kept in-frame rearrangements only. Not all clones are present; in checked studies, unresolved V genes account for under half, and no reason is known for the remainder. The sample table holds 72,000 or so clones, of which around nine tenths were seen once. The ten most abundant clones make up under 6.5% of the sample. Source material: peripheral blood. The receptors stem from a man aged 45-60 years with active COVID-19.

The J gene is TRBJ2-5, the V gene TRBV7-9; D is tentatively TRBD1 or TRBD2 (6 bases each). Trimming took 5 bases from V and 7 from J, leaving 14 bases between them. From germline, CDR1 is SEHNR and CDR2 FQNEAQ (reference sequence). The CDR3 length is 13 residues. Here the CDR3 DNA reads TGTGCCAGCAGCAGGGGGGTCGGGGTGACCCAGTACTTC. It is translated as CASSRGVGVTQYF.

The rearrangement links TRBV4-3 to TRBJ2-5, with TRBD1 identical over 8 bases. The CDR3 contains 16 residues. CDR1 is LGHNA, CDR2 YSLEER, per germline. Losses at the gene ends were 4 bases for V and 4 bases for J; bases not matched to a gene: 11. The CDR3 loop reads CASSPRARGQGETQYF. Here the CDR3 DNA reads TGCGCCAGCAGCCCTCGTGCCAGGGGGCAGGGAGAGACCCAGTACTTC.

This clone was picked up one time. CDR3 DNA sequence: TGCGCCAGCAGCCAAGACCAGCGGGAGCTCTACGAGCAGTACTTC. This gives the protein CASSQDQRELYEQYF. This chain joins TRBV4-1 and TRBJ2-7; TRBD2 aligns across 8 bases. Trimming took 0 bases from V and 3 from J; bases not matched to a gene: 4. CDR1 MGHRA and CDR2 YSYEKL come from the germline V gene. CDR3 size: 15 residues.

The chain recombines TRBV19 with TRBJ1-1; 7 nucleotides align to TRBD1. The CDR3 extends over 16 amino acids. V dropped 3 bases and J dropped 5; count of bases not matched to a gene: 12. The germline gives CDR1 LNHDA, CDR2 SQIVND (reference sequence). The CDR3 DNA sequence: TGTGCCAGTAGTATGCGACAGGGCGAGGGAAGTACTGAAGCTTTCTTT. Translating it yields CASSMRQGEGSTEAFF.

The genes are TRBV19 and TRBJ1-6; 9 nucleotides line up with TRBD1. The CDR3 loop spans 12 amino acids. V dropped 10 bases and J dropped 7; count of bases not matched to a gene: 2. CDR1 and CDR2 from the germline V gene are LNHDA and SQIVND (reference sequence). CDR3 region: CATGQGNSPLHF. The CDR3, as DNA: TGTGCCACTGGACAGGGGAATTCACCCCTCCACTTT.

This rearrangement joins TRBV6-5 to TRBJ2-5, with D unclear. From germline, CDR1 is MNHEY and CDR2 SVGAGI. This CDR3 has 13 residues. Trimming shortened V by 4 bases and J by 5 bases, and 11 bases separated the two germline ends. The CDR3 DNA is TGTGCCAGCAGTTCCCCTATTCGGGAGACCCAGTACTTC. Encoded protein: CASSSPIRETQYF.

The table lists this clone with a few counts. The chain uses TRBV5-1 and TRBJ1-1, with 7 bases matching TRBD1. With 1 base clipped from V and 1 base from J, the junction kept 10 bases outside the gene matches. The CDR3 contains 17 residues. Germline V CDR1 and CDR2: SGHRS, YFSETQ. CDR3 coding DNA: TGCGCCAGCAGCTTGAAGGGGGCCCGTGGGCAGAACACTGAAGCTTTCTTT. Protein sequence: CASSLKGARGQNTEAFF.

V usage is TRBV6-2 or TRBV6-3 and J usage is TRBJ2-3; TRBD2 agrees at 9 bases. V trimming: 4 bases; J trimming: 4 bases; junction bases outside the gene matches: 12. The CDR3 consists of 17 residues. Germline CDR1 is MNHEY and CDR2 is SVGEGT. The CDR3 nucleotides read TGTGCCAGCAGTTCCCCCTGGCGGGGGGGCCTTCCAGATACGCAGTATTTT. Amino acids: CASSSPWRGGLPDTQYF.

V gene TRBV5-1 combines with J gene TRBJ2-5, with TRBD2 matching over 10 bases. The CDR3 covers 17 residues. The germline gives CDR1 SGHRS, CDR2 YFSETQ. V dropped 0 bases and J dropped 3; count of bases not matched to a gene: 8. In DNA form, the CDR3 reads TGCGCCAGCAGCTTGGCCGGGCGAGCGGGAGGGGAAGAGACCCAGTACTTC. Translated: CASSLAGRAGGEETQYF.

The V gene is TRBV6-2 or TRBV6-3, the J gene TRBJ2-7; weak D call: TRBD2 (5 bases). Between the trimmed V and J ends, which lost 7 bases and 0 bases, there was a span of 16 bases. This CDR3 has 15 amino acids. Germline values: CDR1 MNHEY, CDR2 SVGEGT. The CDR3 nucleotides read TGTGCCAGCACCCCAGCGGCACCTAGCTCCTACGAGCAGTACTTC. As protein: CASTPAAPSSYEQYF.